The entry below describes one T cell receptor beta chain. Its antigen is currently unknown. The source of the sample is a study of early T cells in non-severe SARS-CoV-2 infection. Background on the study: Sequenced bulk RNA came from whole blood that was unsorted, and chains were unpaired.

Individually, cDNA molecules had unique molecular identifiers attached to them. Using its own MiXCR run on the 5' RACE reads, TCRdb lists one record per CDR3 protein. The sample lists 60,000 or so distinct CDR3 sequences, about 10% occurring once. This CDR3 spans 15 amino acids. After removal of 4 bases from V and 7 bases from J, the junction contained 8 bases not matched to a gene. The germline V gene encodes CDR1 MGHDK and CDR2 SYGVNS. Findings of the study overall: The study's VDJdb matching favored anti-spike CD8 responses and missed private and CD4 specificities.

The sequencing here drew on whole blood, taken at baseline. The clonotype comes from an adult who was a healthcare worker with PCR-confirmed SARS-CoV-2 infection or an uninfected control (not recorded which). V gene TRBV25-1 combines with J gene TRBJ1-4, with 8 positions matching TRBD1. Here the CDR3 reads CASSAQGAVGEKLFF. CDR3 nucleotides: TGTGCCAGCAGTGCCCAGGGGGCGGTAGGTGAAAAACTGTTTTTT.